The sequence of this TCR beta chain was determined in a study of blood T cell repertoires in COVID-19. Across the study: T cells, B-cell-depleted T cells, or PBMCs provided the cDNA or gDNA that served as material.

V lost 6 bases, J lost 1 base, and 9 bases lay in between. Germline CDR1 is SGHAT and CDR2 is FQDESV (reference sequence). CDR3 size: 13 residues. Only in-frame clones appear in the TCRdb table, and some are missing; sequencing was by immunoSEQ multiplex PCR. There are 20,000 to 25,000 clones in the sample; roughly 83% occur only once, and over 45% lies in the top ten. This chain joins TRBV11-1 and TRBJ1-1; weak D call: TRBD1 (6 bases). The sequenced sample consisted of peripheral blood. The receptor was derived from a man between 65 and 85 years old with acute or convalescent COVID-19. The CDR3 region is CASRRTENTEAFF. The CDR3 DNA reads TGTGCCAGCAGACGGACAGAGAACACTGAAGCTTTCTTT.